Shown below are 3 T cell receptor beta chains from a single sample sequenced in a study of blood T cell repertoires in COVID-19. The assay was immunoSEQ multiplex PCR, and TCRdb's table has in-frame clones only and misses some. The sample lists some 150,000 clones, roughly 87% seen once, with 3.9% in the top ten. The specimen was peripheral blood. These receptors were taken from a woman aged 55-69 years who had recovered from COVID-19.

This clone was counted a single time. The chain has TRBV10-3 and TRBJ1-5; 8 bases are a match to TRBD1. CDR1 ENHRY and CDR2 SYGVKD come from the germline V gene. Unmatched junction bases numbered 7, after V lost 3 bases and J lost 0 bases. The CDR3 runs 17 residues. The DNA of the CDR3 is TGTGCCATCAGTGAAGGACAGGGCCTTTATAGCAATCAGCCCCAGCATTTT. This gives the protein CAISEGQGLYSNQPQHF.

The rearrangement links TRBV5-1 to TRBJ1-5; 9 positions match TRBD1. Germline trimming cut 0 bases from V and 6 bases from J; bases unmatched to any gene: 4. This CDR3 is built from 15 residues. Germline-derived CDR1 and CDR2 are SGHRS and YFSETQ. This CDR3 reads CASSLDGTGIQPQHF. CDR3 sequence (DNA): TGCGCCAGCAGCTTGGACGGGACAGGGATTCAGCCCCAGCATTTT.

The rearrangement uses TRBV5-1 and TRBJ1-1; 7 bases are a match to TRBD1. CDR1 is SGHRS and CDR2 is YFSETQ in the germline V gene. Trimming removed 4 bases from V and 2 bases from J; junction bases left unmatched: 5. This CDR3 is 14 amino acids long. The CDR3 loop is CASSGGQQNTEAFF. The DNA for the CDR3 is TGCGCCAGCAGCGGGGGACAGCAAAACACTGAAGCTTTCTTT. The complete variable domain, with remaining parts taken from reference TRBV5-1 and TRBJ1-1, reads KAGVTQTPRYLIKTRGQQVTLSCSPISGHRSVSWYQQTPGQGLQFLFEYFSETQRNKGNFPGRFSGRQFSNSRSEMNVSTLELGDSALYLCASSGGQQNTEAFFGQGTRLTVV.